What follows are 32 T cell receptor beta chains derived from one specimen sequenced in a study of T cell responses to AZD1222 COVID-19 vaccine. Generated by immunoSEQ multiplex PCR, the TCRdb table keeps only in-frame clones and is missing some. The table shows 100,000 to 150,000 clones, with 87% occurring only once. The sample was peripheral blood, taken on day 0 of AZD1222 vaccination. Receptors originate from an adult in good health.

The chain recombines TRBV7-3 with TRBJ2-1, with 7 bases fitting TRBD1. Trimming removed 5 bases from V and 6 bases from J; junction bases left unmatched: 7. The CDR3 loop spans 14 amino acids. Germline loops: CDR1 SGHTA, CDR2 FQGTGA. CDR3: CASSDRNRGNEQFF. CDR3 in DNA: TGTGCCAGCAGCGATCGTAACAGGGGCAATGAGCAGTTCTTC.

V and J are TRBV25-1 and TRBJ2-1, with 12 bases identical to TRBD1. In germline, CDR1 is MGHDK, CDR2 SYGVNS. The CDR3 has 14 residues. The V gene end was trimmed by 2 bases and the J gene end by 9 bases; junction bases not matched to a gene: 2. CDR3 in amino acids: CASSEGTGGFEQFF. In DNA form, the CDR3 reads TGTGCCAGCAGTGAAGGGACAGGGGGCTTTGAGCAGTTCTTC.

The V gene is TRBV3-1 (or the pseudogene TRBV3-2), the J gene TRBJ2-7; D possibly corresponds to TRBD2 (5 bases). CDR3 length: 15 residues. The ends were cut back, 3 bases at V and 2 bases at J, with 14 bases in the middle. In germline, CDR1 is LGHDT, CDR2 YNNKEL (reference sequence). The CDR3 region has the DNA TGTGCCAGCAGCCAGGCCCTCGGGGAGACCTACGAGCAGTACTTC. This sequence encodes CASSQALGETYEQYF.

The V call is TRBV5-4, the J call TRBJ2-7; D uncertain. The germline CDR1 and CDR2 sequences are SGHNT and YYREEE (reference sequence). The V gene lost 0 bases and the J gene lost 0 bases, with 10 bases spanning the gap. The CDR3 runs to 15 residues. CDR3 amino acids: CASSLGNLNSYEQYF. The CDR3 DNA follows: TGTGCCAGCAGCTTGGGTAACCTAAACTCCTACGAGCAGTACTTC.

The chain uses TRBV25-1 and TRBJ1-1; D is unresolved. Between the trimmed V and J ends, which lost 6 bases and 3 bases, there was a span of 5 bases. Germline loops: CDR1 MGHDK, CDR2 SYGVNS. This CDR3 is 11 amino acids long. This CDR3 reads CASRMYTEAFF. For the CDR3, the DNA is TGTGCCAGCAGAATGTACACTGAAGCTTTCTTT.

CDR3 nucleotides: TGTGCCAGCTCACCGGGGACAGGGGGCGACGGTAATCAGCCCCAGCATTTT. This gives the protein CASSPGTGGDGNQPQHF. The V gene is TRBV18, the J gene TRBJ1-5, with 12 bases aligning to TRBD1. The V gene end was trimmed by 3 bases and the J gene end by 4 bases; junction bases not matched to a gene: 7. From germline, CDR1 is KGHSH and CDR2 LQKENI. The CDR3 totals 17 residues.

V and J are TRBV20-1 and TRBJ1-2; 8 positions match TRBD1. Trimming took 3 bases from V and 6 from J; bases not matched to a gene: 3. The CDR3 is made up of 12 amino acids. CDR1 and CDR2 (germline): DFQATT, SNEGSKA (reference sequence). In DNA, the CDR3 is TGCAGTGCTAGTAGGGACAGGAATGGCTACACCTTC. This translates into CSASRDRNGYTF.

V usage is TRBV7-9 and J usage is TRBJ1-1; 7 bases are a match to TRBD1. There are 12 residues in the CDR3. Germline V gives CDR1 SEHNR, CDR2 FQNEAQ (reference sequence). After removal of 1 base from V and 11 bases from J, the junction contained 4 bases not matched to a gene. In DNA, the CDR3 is TGTGCCAGCAGCTTAGGACAGGGTGGGGCTTTCTTT. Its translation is CASSLGQGGAFF.

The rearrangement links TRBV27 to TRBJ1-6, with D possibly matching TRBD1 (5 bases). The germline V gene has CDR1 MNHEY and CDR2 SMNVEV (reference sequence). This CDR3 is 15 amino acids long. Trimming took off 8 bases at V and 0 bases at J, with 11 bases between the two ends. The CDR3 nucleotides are TGTGCCAGCCAGGGTCCCGGCTCCTATAATTCACCCCTCCACTTT. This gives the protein CASQGPGSYNSPLHF.

The CDR3 DNA reads as TGTGCCAGCAGCTTACCCCTTAGGGGCGCCTACGAGCAGTACTTC. This codes for CASSLPLRGAYEQYF. This rearrangement joins TRBV7-9 to TRBJ2-7; TRBD1 might be the D (5 bases). This CDR3 is built from 15 residues. V dropped 2 bases and J dropped 2 bases, with 13 bases sitting between them. In germline, CDR1 is SEHNR, CDR2 FQNEAQ (reference sequence).

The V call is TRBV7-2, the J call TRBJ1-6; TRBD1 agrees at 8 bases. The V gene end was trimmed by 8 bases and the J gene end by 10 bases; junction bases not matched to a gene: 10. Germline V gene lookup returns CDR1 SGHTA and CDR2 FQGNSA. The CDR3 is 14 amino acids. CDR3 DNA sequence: TGTGCCAGCGGGGAAGGACAGGGCCGCTCACCCCTCCACTTT. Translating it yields CASGEGQGRSPLHF. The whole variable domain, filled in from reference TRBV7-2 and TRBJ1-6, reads GAGVSQSPSNKVTEKGKDVELRCDPISGHTALYWYRQSLGQGLEFLIYFQGNSAPDKSGLPSDRFSAERTGGSVSTLTIQRTQQEDSAVYLCASGEGQGRSPLHFGNGTRLTVT.

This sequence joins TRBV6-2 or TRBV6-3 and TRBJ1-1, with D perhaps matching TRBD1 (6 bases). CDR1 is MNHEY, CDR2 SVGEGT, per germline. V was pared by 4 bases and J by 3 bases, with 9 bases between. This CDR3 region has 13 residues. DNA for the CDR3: TGTGCCAGCAGTTTCGACAGGTACACTGAAGCTTTCTTT. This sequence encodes CASSFDRYTEAFF.

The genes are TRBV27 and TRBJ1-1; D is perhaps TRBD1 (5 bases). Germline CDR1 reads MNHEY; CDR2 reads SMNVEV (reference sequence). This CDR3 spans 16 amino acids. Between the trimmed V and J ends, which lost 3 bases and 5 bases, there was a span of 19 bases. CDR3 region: CASSFGGGEIGTEAFF. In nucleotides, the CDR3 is TGTGCCAGCAGTTTCGGGGGAGGGGAGATAGGGACTGAAGCTTTCTTT.

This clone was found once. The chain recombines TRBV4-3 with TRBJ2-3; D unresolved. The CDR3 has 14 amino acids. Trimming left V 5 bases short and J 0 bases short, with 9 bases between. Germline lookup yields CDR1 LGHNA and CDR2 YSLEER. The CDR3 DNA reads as TGCGCCAGCAGCTCAGAGCTGAGCACAGATACGCAGTATTTT. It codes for CASSSELSTDTQYF.

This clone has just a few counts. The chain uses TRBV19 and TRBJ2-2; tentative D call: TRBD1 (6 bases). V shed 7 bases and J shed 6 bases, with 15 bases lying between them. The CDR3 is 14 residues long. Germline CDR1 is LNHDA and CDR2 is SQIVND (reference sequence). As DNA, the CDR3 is TGTGCCAGTACCCATGGGGGCGTCGCCGGGGAGCTGTTTTTT. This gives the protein CASTHGGVAGELFF.

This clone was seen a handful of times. This CDR3 is CASSLEGQGFYEQYF. CDR3 DNA: TGCGCCAGCAGCCTAGAGGGACAGGGGTTTTACGAGCAGTACTTC. The chain is built from TRBV4-3 and TRBJ2-7, with 10 bases that match TRBD1. V shed 4 bases and J 4 bases; nucleotides not matched to a gene: 7. The length of the CDR3 is 15 residues. Germline V gene sequence: CDR1 LGHNA, CDR2 YSLEER.

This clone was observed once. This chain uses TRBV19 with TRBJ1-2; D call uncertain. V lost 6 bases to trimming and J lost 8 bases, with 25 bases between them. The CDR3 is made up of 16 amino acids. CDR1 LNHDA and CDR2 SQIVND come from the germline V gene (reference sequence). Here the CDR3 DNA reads TGTGCCAGTAGATTACAACGTTCTGCCCTGAGTGAAGGCTACACCTTC. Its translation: CASRLQRSALSEGYTF.

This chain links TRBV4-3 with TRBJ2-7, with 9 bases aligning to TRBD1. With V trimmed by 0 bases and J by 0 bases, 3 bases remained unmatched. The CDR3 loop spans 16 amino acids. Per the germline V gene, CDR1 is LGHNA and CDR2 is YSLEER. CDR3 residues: CASSQDWGQGSYEQYF. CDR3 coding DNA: TGCGCCAGCAGCCAAGATTGGGGACAGGGCTCCTACGAGCAGTACTTC.

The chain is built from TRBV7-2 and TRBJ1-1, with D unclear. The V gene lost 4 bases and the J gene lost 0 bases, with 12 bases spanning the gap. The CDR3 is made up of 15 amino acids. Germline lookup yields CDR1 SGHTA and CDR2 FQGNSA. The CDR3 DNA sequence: TGTGCCAGCAGCTCAGCCCCGACTTTGAACACTGAAGCTTTCTTT. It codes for CASSSAPTLNTEAFF. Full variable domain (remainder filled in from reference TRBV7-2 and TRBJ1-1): GAGVSQSPSNKVTEKGKDVELRCDPISGHTALYWYRQSLGQGLEFLIYFQGNSAPDKSGLPSDRFSAERTGGSVSTLTIQRTQQEDSAVYLCASSSAPTLNTEAFFGQGTRLTVV.

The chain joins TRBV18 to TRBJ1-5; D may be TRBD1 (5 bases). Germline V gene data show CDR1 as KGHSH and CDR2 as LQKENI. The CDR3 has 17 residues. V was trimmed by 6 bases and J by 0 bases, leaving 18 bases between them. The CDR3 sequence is CASSPLGRIYSNQPQHF. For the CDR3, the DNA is TGTGCCAGCTCGCCGTTGGGGCGGATATATAGCAATCAGCCCCAGCATTTT.

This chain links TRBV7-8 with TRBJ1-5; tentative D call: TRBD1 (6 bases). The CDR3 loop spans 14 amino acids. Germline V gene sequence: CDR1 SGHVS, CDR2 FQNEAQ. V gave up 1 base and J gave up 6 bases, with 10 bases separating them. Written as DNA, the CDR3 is TGTGCCAGCAGCTTAGTGGGGGCGGGTCAGCCCCAGCATTTT. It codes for CASSLVGAGQPQHF.

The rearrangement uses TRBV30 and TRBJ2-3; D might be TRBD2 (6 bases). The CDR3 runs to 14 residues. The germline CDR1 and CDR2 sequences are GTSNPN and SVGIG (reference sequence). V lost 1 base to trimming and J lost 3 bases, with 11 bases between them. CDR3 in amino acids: CAWSGNLATDTQYF. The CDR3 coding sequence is TGTGCCTGGAGTGGAAACCTAGCGACAGATACGCAGTATTTT.

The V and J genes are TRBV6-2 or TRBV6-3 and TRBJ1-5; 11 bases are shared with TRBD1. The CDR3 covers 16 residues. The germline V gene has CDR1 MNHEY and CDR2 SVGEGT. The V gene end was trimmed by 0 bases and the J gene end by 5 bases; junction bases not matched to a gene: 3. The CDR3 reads CASSYSRTGGHQPQHF. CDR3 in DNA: TGTGCCAGCAGTTACTCGAGGACAGGGGGCCATCAGCCCCAGCATTTT.

In DNA, the CDR3 is TGTGCCAGCAGTTCCAGGGGTAATTCACCCCTCCACTTT. As protein: CASSSRGNSPLHF. The rearrangement joins TRBV27 to TRBJ1-6; a possible D gene is TRBD1 (6 bases). V was trimmed by 4 bases and J by 6 bases, leaving 7 bases between them. Per the germline V gene, CDR1 is MNHEY and CDR2 is SMNVEV (reference sequence). This CDR3 is built from 13 residues.

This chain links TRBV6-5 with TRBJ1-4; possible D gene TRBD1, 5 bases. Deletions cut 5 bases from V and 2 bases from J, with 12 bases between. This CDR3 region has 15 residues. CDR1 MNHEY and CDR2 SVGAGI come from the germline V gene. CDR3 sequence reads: CASSRRQLTNEKLFF. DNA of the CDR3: TGTGCCAGCAGTAGGCGACAGCTCACTAATGAAAAACTGTTTTTT.

CDR3 DNA: TGTGCCAGCACTCCATCTGGGACAAGCAACACTGAAGCTTTCTTT. Its protein is CASTPSGTSNTEAFF. V is TRBV6-5 and J is TRBJ1-1; maybe TRBD1 (6 bases). CDR1 is MNHEY, CDR2 SVGAGI, per germline. This CDR3 region has 15 residues. Trimming pared 7 bases from V and 2 bases from J, leaving 17 bases between.

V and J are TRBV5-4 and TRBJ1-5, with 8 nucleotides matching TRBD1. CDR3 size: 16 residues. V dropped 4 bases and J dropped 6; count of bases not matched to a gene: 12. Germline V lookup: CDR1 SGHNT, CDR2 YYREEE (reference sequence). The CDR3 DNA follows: TGTGCCAGCAGCCACGCGGACAGGGAGGATTCTCAGCCCCAGCATTTT. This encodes CASSHADREDSQPQHF.

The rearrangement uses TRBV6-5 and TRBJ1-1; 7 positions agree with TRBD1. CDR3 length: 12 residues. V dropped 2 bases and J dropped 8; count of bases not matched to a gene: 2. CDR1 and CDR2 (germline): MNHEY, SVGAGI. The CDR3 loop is CASSYGDSEAFF. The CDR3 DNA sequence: TGTGCCAGCAGTTACGGGGACAGCGAAGCTTTCTTT.

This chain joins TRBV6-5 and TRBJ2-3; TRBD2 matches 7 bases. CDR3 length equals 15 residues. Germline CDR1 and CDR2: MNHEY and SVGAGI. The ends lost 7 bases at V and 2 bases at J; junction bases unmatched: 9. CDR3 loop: CASTRDYQATDTQYF. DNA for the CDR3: TGTGCCAGCACCCGGGACTACCAAGCCACAGATACGCAGTATTTT.

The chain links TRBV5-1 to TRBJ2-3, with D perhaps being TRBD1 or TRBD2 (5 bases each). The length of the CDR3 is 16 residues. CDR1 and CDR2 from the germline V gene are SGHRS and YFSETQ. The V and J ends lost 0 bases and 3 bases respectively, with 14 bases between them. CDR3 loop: CASSLAGGSRTDTQYF. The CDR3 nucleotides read TGCGCCAGCAGCTTGGCTGGGGGAAGTAGGACAGATACGCAGTATTTT.

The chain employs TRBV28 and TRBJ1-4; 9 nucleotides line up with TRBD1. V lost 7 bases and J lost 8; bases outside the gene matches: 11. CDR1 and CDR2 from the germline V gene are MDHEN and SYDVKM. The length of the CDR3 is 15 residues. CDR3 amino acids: CASIPGDRGDEKLFF. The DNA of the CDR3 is TGTGCCAGCATCCCTGGAGACAGGGGGGACGAAAAACTGTTTTTT. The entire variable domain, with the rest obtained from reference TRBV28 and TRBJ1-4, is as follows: DVKVTQSSRYLVKRTGEKVFLECVQDMDHENMFWYRQDPGLGLRLIYFSYDVKMKEKGDIPEGYSVSREKKERFSLILESASTNQTSMYLCASIPGDRGDEKLFFGSGTQLSVL.

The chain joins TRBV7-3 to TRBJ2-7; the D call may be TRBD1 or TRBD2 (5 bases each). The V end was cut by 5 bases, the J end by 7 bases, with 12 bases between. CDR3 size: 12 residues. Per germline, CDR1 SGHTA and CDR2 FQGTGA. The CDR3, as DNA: TGTGCCAGCAGCCTTGGGACCCCTGAGCAGTACTTC. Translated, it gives CASSLGTPEQYF.